These T cell receptor beta chains were read from a single sample in a study of identical twins. MiXCR, run by TCRdb on the 5' RACE reads, gives a single entry per CDR3 protein. The data hold about 340,000 distinct CDR3 sequences, with 9% to 15% observed a single time. The data also belong to a second study, concerning yellow fever vaccine responses in identical twins.

The specimen was CD8+ T cells sorted from blood. The receptors originated from a woman in her late teens or twenties in good health. The conserved cysteine and the conserved F or W are not part of the CDR3 here. A D gene is named only where the DNA matches it firmly.

d_call j_call v_call cdr3_aa
. TRBJ1-5 TRBV21-1 ASSNSSSGWDQPQH
. TRBJ2-3 TRBV20-1 SARETLVTDTQY
. TRBJ2-2 TRBV20-1 SASRANTGELF
TRBD2 TRBJ2-4 TRBV7-6 ASSRGTSGRRSKNIQY
. TRBJ2-7 TRBV4-1 ASSQVQGTPYEQY
. TRBJ2-5 TRBV4-1 ASSPETRTQETQY
TRBD2 TRBJ2-1 TRBV7-9 ASSSGDYGGNEQF
TRBD2 TRBJ2-7 TRBV20-1 SARTQTSGRGDEQY
. TRBJ2-3 TRBV7-3 ASSLSGGKADTQY
TRBD2 TRBJ2-3 TRBV11-2 ASSLVLAGGPVTDTQY
. TRBJ1-1 TRBV29-1 SADGLVRSEAF
. TRBJ1-1 TRBV4-1 ASSQAAGNPKGAF
. TRBJ2-1 TRBV6-1 ASSEVDEQF
TRBD1 TRBJ2-7 TRBV7-9 ASSGTGYYEQY
. TRBJ2-7 TRBV27 ASSKVESTHEQY
. TRBJ2-3 TRBV12-3/TRBV12-4 ASSPASTGFTDTQY
. TRBJ2-1 TRBV29-1 SVEDGEQF
TRBD1 TRBJ2-5 TRBV7-9 ASRGTGGGFEETQY
TRBD1 TRBJ2-3 TRBV2 ASRGTENTQY
. TRBJ2-3 TRBV5-1 ASSLVSGTSTDTQY
. TRBJ1-2 TRBV5-4 ASSLASRTHNYGYT
. TRBJ1-4 TRBV14 ASSQSWGTNEKLF
. TRBJ2-7 TRBV27 ASSSHIVRVSEQY
TRBD2 TRBJ2-1 TRBV6-1 ASSPGLAGGIYNEQF
. TRBJ2-1 TRBV28 ASSTYGVGQF
TRBD2 TRBJ2-1 TRBV7-9 ASSLGGRANEQF
. TRBJ2-6 TRBV7-9 ASSLVSLSGANVLT
. TRBJ2-1 TRBV12-3/TRBV12-4 ASSFGAVPIYNEQF
TRBD2 TRBJ2-1 TRBV12-3/TRBV12-4 ASRSTSGGFYEQF
. TRBJ2-7 TRBV28 ASLQVGSYEQY
. TRBJ2-3 TRBV4-1 ASSQGQTRVTDTQY
. TRBJ1-4 TRBV2 ASSTGLAEKLF
TRBD2 TRBJ2-1 TRBV12-3/TRBV12-4 ASSSPSSGRPSYNEQF
TRBD2 TRBJ2-3 TRBV5-1 ASSALGVRAGGLTDTQY
. TRBJ1-5 TRBV28 ASSLGAGAYGQPQH